Listed below are T cell receptor beta chains from one sample, sequenced in a study of T cells in Graves' hyperthyroidism and ophthalmopathy. TCRdb recomputed calls from the multiplex PCR reads with MiXCR, one row per CDR3 protein. The sample yields about 720,000 distinct CDR3 sequences, around 20% seen once. The material sequenced was blood. The receptors originated from a woman aged 45-59 years with Graves' hyperthyroidism that later progressed to Graves' ophthalmopathy. Both conserved end residues are part of each CDR3. The order of the fields is J gene, D gene, V gene, clone size, CDR3 protein, CDR3 DNA. A D gene is named only where the DNA matches it firmly. Clone size is not always given. Where it is, it says once, few, many or a class for expanded clones.

TRBJ1-5,-,TRBV6-1,many,CASVLQSYSNQPQHF,TGTGCCAGCGTGCTACAGTCTTATAGCAATCAGCCCCAGCATTTT
TRBJ1-5,-,TRBV5-4,few,CASSPVPNQPQHF,TGTGCCAGCAGCCCGGTTCCCAATCAGCCCCAGCATTTT
TRBJ1-1,-,TRBV19,few,CASSIYPGRVGAFF,TGTGCCAGTAGTATTTATCCTGGTCGAGTGGGGGCTTTCTTT
TRBJ2-7,TRBD2,TRBV7-9,once,CASSSEQGLAGHYEQYF,TGTGCCAGCAGCTCCGAACAGGGGCTAGCGGGGCACTACGAGCAGTACTTC
TRBJ1-2,-,TRBV27,few,CASSLNRKYGYTF,TGTGCCAGCAGTTTAAACAGGAAGTATGGCTACACCTTC
TRBJ2-7,TRBD1,TRBV7-9,few,CASSPWTGSSYEQYF,TGTGCCAGCAGCCCCTGGACAGGGAGCTCCTACGAGCAGTACTTC
TRBJ1-3,-,TRBV12-3/TRBV12-4,few,CASSKRDFSGNTIYF,TGTGCCAGCAGTAAAAGGGACTTCTCTGGAAACACCATATATTTT
TRBJ2-5,-,TRBV6-2/TRBV6-3,-,CASSGNGLKRETRYF,TGTGCCAGCAGTGGTAACGGACTCAAGAGGGAGACCCGGTACTTC
TRBJ2-3,TRBD2,TRBV7-2,-,CASSTSGPFTDTQYF,TGTGCCAGCTCGACTAGCGGTCCCTTCACAGATACGCAGTATTTT
TRBJ1-2,-,TRBV11-2,many,CASSTKPLGQPWCGYTF,TGTGCCAGCAGCACCAAGCCCCTTGGACAGCCGTGGTGTGGCTACACCTTC
TRBJ2-4,-,TRBV12-3/TRBV12-4,many,CASSLEQTQNIQYF,TGTGCCAGCAGCCTCGAGCAGACCCAAAACATTCAGTACTTC
TRBJ2-1,-,TRBV11-2,many,CASSSLGGGPYNEQFF,TGTGCCAGCAGCTCCCTGGGGGGGGGCCCCTACAATGAGCAGTTCTTC
TRBJ2-7,-,TRBV29-1,-,CSVAGVTEEQYF,TGCAGCGTTGCCGGGGTTACGGAGGAGCAGTACTTC
TRBJ2-3,-,TRBV5-5,many,CASSLSRDTPSTDTQYF,TGTGCCAGCAGCTTGAGTCGGGACACCCCTAGCACAGATACGCAGTATTTT
TRBJ2-7,TRBD2,TRBV9,-,CASSEGLAGAPYEQYF,TGTGCCAGCAGCGAGGGCCTAGCGGGGGCCCCCTACGAGCAGTACTTC
TRBJ1-5,TRBD1,TRBV20-1,many,CSASRDRNSNQPQHF,TGCAGTGCGTCCCGGGACAGAAATAGCAATCAGCCCCAGCATTTT
TRBJ1-6,TRBD1,TRBV12-3/TRBV12-4,many,CASRIQGIGSPLHF,TGTGCCAGCAGAATACAGGGGATTGGCTCACCCCTCCACTTT
TRBJ1-6,-,TRBV30,-,CAWSVGGGYGSPLHF,TGTGCCTGGAGTGTCGGCGGCGGTTACGGTTCACCCCTCCACTTT
TRBJ1-2,-,TRBV20-1,many,CSARAGSAELTGYTF,TGCAGTGCTAGAGCTGGCTCGGCCGAGCTTACTGGCTACACCTTC
TRBJ1-3,-,TRBV20-1,-,CSARAGDNSGNTIYF,TGCAGTGCTAGAGCCGGGGACAACTCTGGAAACACCATATATTTT